This T cell receptor beta chain is drawn from a study of CD8 T cells in ankylosing spondylitis. Study results and limitations: Existing reports had already noted some motif variants in reactive arthritis synovial fluid and blood. What seemed typical of ankylosing spondylitis blood was a TCR beta motif built from eight highly homologous variants. CD8+ disease-linked clones were present at relatively low frequencies in blood.

Researchers built TCR beta libraries using quantitative 5'-RACE with molecular barcodes. One entry per CDR3 protein results from TCRdb running MiXCR on the 5' RACE reads. Among under 300,000 distinct CDR3 sequences, roughly 10% were seen once, and the ten largest hold about 6.8%. This CDR3 spans 13 amino acids. Germline V CDR1 and CDR2: DFQATT, SNEGSKA (reference sequence). V was shortened by 3 bases and J by 6 bases, with 14 bases between the two germline ends. This clonotype was counted many times. The antigen remains unidentified. The specimen sequenced was blood, either unsorted or a sorted T cell fraction (not recorded which). This clonotype was obtained from a male donor with ankylosing spondylitis or in good health (not recorded which). The chain joins TRBV20-1 to TRBJ1-1, with TRBD1 as a possible D gene (5 bases). CDR3 protein: CSASYGRDAEAFF. As DNA, the CDR3 is TGCAGTGCTAGTTATGGGAGGGACGCTGAAGCTTTCTTT.